These T cell receptor beta chains were read from a single sample in a study of T cell responses to AZD1222 COVID-19 vaccine. Using immunoSEQ multiplex PCR, the repertoire was profiled, and TCRdb retains in-frame clones only, with some absent. The table has about 130,000 clones, around 90% seen once. Sequencing used peripheral blood, obtained 28 days after the second AZD1222 dose. The receptors shown here come from an adult who received the AZD1222 COVID-19 vaccine. Each CDR3 is given with its conserved first and last residue. D genes are given only for firm matches. Size tells how often a clone was seen (once, few, many) or the class of an expanded clone, and some rows leave it out.

d_gene: NA
abundance: NA
j_gene: TRBJ1-2
v_gene: TRBV6-1
CDR3aa: CASSELGGRSGYTF
CDR3nt: TGTGCCAGCAGTGAACTGGGAGGGAGGAGTGGCTACACCTTC

d_gene: NA
abundance: NA
j_gene: TRBJ2-7
v_gene: TRBV7-9
CDR3aa: CASSLEQGRDEQYF
CDR3nt: TGTGCCAGCAGCTTAGAGCAGGGGAGGGACGAGCAGTACTTC

d_gene: TRBD1
abundance: NA
j_gene: TRBJ1-1
v_gene: TRBV5-5
CDR3aa: CASSLVRGVSLNTEAFF
CDR3nt: TGTGCCAGCAGCTTGGTCAGGGGGGTATCTCTGAACACTGAAGCTTTCTTT

d_gene: TRBD1
abundance: NA
j_gene: TRBJ1-1
v_gene: TRBV18
CDR3aa: CASSLRQGVVTEAFF
CDR3nt: TGTGCCAGCTCACTTCGACAGGGGGTGGTCACTGAAGCTTTCTTT

d_gene: TRBD1
abundance: once
j_gene: TRBJ1-3
v_gene: TRBV5-5
CDR3aa: CASSSYDRVGNTIYF
CDR3nt: TGTGCCAGCAGCTCCTATGACAGGGTAGGAAACACCATATATTTT

d_gene: NA
abundance: NA
j_gene: TRBJ1-3
v_gene: TRBV18
CDR3aa: CASSPPTSSGNTIYF
CDR3nt: TGTGCCAGCTCACCCCCGACAAGCTCTGGAAACACCATATATTTT

d_gene: NA
abundance: NA
j_gene: TRBJ1-5
v_gene: TRBV20-1
CDR3aa: CSAQGNQPQHF
CDR3nt: TGCAGTGCCCAGGGAAATCAGCCCCAGCATTTT

d_gene: NA
abundance: NA
j_gene: TRBJ2-1
v_gene: TRBV11-1
CDR3aa: CASSLAPATDEQFF
CDR3nt: TGTGCCAGCAGCTTAGCGCCGGCCACCGATGAGCAGTTCTTC

d_gene: TRBD1
abundance: NA
j_gene: TRBJ1-2
v_gene: TRBV28
CDR3aa: CASRFTGTGSYGYTF
CDR3nt: TGTGCCAGCAGATTCACCGGGACAGGGTCCTATGGCTACACCTTC

d_gene: NA
abundance: NA
j_gene: TRBJ1-1
v_gene: TRBV9
CDR3aa: CASSVESQGTEAFF
CDR3nt: TGTGCCAGCAGCGTAGAATCTCAGGGGACTGAAGCTTTCTTT

d_gene: NA
abundance: NA
j_gene: TRBJ2-5
v_gene: TRBV2
CDR3aa: CASSDPLLITQETQYF
CDR3nt: TGTGCCAGCAGTGACCCCCTGTTGATTACACAAGAGACCCAGTACTTC

d_gene: NA
abundance: NA
j_gene: TRBJ2-1
v_gene: TRBV27
CDR3aa: CASSSLGTFNEQFF
CDR3nt: TGTGCCAGCAGTTCCCTTGGGACCTTCAATGAGCAGTTCTTC

d_gene: TRBD1
abundance: NA
j_gene: TRBJ2-7
v_gene: TRBV4-1
CDR3aa: CASSHGDSSYEQYF
CDR3nt: TGCGCCAGCAGCCATGGGGACAGCTCCTACGAGCAGTACTTC

d_gene: NA
abundance: NA
j_gene: TRBJ1-1
v_gene: TRBV6-2/TRBV6-3
CDR3aa: CASSFGRNTEAFF
CDR3nt: TGTGCCAGCAGTTTCGGCAGAAACACTGAAGCTTTCTTT

d_gene: TRBD1
abundance: NA
j_gene: TRBJ1-3
v_gene: TRBV7-9
CDR3aa: CASSQRAGGGNTIYF
CDR3nt: TGTGCCAGCAGCCAGCGGGCAGGGGGTGGAAACACCATATATTTT